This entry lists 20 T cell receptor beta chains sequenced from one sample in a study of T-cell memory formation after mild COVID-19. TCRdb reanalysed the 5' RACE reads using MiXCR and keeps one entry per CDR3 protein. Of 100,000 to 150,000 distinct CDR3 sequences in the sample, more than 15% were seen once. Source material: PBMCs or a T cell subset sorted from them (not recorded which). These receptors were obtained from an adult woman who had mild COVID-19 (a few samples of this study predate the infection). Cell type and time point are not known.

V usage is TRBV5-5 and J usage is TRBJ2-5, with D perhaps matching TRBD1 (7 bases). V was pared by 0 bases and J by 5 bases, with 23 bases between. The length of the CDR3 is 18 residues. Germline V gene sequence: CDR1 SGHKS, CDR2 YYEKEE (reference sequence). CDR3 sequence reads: CASSLAPVGRGRLETQYF. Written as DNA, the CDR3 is TGTGCCAGCAGCTTGGCCCCCGTGGGCAGGGGGAGGTTGGAGACCCAGTACTTC.

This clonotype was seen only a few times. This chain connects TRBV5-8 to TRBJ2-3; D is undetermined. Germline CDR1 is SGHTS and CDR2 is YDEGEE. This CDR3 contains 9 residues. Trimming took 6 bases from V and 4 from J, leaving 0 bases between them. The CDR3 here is CASTDTQYF. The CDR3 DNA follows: TGTGCCAGCACAGATACGCAGTATTTT.

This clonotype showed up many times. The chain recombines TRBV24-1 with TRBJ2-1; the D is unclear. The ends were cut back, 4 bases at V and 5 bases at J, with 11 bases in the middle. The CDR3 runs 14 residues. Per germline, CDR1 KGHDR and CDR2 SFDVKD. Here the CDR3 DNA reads TGTGCCACCAGTGACCCACCAAGGGACAATGAGCAGTTCTTC. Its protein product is CATSDPPRDNEQFF.

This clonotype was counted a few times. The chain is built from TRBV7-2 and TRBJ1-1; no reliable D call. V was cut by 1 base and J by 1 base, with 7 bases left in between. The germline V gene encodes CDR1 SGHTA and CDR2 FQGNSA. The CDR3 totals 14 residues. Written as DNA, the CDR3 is TGTGCCAGCAGCTTAGAGGTGGGGAACACTGAAGCTTTCTTT. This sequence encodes CASSLEVGNTEAFF.

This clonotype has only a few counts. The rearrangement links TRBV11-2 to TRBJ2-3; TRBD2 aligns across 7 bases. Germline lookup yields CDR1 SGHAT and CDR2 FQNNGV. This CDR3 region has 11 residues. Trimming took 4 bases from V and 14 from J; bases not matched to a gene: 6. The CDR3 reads CASSSTSYRYF. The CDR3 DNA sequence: TGTGCCAGCAGCTCGACTAGCTACCGGTATTTT. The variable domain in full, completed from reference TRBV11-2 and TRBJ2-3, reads EAGVAQSPRYKIIEKRQSVAFWCNPISGHATLYWYQQILGQGPKLLIQFQNNGVVDDSQLPKDRFSAERLKGVDSTLKIQPAKLEDSAVYLCASSSTSYRYFGPGTRLTVL.

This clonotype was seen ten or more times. CDR3 bases: TGCAGTGCTATCGCCAGAGGGAACACCATATATTTT. It specifies CSAIARGNTIYF. This chain connects TRBV20-1 to TRBJ1-3; no reliable D call. This CDR3 is built from 12 residues. Germline CDR1 and CDR2: DFQATT and SNEGSKA (reference sequence). Trimming pared 4 bases from V and 7 bases from J, leaving 11 bases between.

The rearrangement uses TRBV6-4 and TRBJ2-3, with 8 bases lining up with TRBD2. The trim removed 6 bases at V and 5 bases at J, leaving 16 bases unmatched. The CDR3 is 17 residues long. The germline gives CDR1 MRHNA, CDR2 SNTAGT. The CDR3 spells CASSSVPGGAGIDTQYF. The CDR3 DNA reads TGTGCCAGCAGCTCCGTCCCCGGGGGGGCCGGAATAGATACGCAGTATTTT.

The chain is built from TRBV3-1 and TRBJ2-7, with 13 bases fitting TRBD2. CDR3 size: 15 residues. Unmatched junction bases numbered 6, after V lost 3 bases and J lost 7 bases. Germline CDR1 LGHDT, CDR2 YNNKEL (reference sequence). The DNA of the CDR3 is TGTGCCAGCAGCCACCCGGGACTAGCGGGGCGGGAGCAGTACTTC. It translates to CASSHPGLAGREQYF.

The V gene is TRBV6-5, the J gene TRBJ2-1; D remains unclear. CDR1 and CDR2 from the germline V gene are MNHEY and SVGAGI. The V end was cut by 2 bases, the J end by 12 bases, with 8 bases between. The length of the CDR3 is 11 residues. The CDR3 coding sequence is TGTGCCAGCAGTTACCCGGGCGGGCAGTTCTTC. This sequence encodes CASSYPGGQFF.

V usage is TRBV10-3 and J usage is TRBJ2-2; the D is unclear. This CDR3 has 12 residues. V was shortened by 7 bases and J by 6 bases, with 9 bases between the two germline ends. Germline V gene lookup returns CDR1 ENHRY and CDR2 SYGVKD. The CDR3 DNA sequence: TGTGCCATCACTACCCGGGCCGGGGAGCTGTTTTTT. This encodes CAITTRAGELFF.

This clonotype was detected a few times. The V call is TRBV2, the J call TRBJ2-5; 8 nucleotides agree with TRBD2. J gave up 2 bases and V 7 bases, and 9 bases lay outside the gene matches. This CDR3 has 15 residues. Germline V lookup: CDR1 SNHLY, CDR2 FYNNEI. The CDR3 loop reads CASTRVASGQETQYF. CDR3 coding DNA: TGTGCCAGCACGCGGGTGGCTAGCGGGCAAGAGACCCAGTACTTC.

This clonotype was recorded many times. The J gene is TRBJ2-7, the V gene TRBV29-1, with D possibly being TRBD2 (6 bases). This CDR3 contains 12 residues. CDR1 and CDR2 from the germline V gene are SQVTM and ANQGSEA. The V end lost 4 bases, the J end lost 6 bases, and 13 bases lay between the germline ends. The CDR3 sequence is CSVGEVGGEQYF. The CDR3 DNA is TGCAGCGTTGGGGAGGTGGGTGGCGAGCAGTACTTC.

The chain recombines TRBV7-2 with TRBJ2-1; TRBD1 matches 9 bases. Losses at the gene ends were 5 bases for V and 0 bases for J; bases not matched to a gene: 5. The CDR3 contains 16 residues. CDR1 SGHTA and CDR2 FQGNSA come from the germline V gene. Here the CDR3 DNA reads TGTGCCAGCAGCCCGGGGACAGGGAGCTCCTACAATGAGCAGTTCTTC. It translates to CASSPGTGSSYNEQFF.

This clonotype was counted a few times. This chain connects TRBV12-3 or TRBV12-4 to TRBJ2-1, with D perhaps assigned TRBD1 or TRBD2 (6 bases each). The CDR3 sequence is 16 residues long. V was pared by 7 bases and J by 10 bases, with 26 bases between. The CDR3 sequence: CASTPWGANPLGEQFF. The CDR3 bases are TGTGCCAGCACCCCTTGGGGGGCTAACCCCCTCGGGGAGCAGTTCTTC.

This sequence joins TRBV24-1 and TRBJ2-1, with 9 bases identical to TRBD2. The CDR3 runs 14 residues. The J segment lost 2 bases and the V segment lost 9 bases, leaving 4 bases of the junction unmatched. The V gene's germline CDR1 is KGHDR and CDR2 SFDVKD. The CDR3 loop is CATQAGGTYNEQFF. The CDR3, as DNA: TGTGCCACCCAAGCGGGAGGTACCTACAATGAGCAGTTCTTC.

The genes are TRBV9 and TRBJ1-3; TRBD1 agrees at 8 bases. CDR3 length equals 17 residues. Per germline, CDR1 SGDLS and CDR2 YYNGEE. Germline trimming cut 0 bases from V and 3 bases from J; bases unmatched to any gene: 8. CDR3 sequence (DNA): TGTGCCAGCAGCGTAGACCAGGGGGCTTTGGTTGGAAACACCATATATTTT. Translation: CASSVDQGALVGNTIYF.

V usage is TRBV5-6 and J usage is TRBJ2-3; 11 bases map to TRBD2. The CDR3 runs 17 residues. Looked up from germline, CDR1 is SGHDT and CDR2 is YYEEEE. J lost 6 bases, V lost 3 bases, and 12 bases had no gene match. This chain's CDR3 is CASSSLAGGIIADTQYF. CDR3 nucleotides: TGTGCCAGCAGCTCCTTAGCGGGAGGGATCATCGCGGATACGCAGTATTTT.

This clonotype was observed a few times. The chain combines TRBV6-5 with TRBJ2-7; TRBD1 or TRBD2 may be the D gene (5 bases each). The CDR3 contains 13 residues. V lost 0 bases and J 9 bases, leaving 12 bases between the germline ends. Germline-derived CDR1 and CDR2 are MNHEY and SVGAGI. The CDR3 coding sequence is TGTGCCAGCAGTTACTCGGGGGACCTTGTGCAGTACTTC. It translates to CASSYSGDLVQYF.

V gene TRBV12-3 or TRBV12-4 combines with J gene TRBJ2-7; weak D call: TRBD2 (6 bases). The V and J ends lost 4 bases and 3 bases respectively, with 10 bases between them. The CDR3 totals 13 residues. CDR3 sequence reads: CASSSGRLYEQYF. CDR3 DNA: TGTGCCAGCAGTTCCGGGAGACTCTACGAGCAGTACTTC.

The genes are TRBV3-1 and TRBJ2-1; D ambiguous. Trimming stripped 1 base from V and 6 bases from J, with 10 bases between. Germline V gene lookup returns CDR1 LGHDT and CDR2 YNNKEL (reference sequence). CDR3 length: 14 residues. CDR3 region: CASSQVSAGNEQFF. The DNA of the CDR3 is TGTGCCAGCAGCCAAGTTTCCGCCGGCAATGAGCAGTTCTTC.